This passage covers 20 T cell receptor beta chains from one sample sequenced in a study of beta chain features in type 1 diabetes. The study reverse transcribed the entire isolated RNA, so it sequenced expressed TCRB transcripts. Some clones are missing from TCRdb's copy, which holds only in-frame ones; the method was immunoSEQ multiplex PCR. Of roughly 400,000 clones in the sample, over 8.5% were seen once. These receptors have no known antigen. Study observations and caveats: Type 1 diabetes patients had TCRB CDR3s that were shorter (moderately but significantly so) in all four CD4+ subsets.

Specimen: central memory CD4+ T cells from blood. These receptor sequences come from a man younger than 45 with type 1 diabetes.

The sample holds a few counts of this clone. The V gene is TRBV6-1, the J gene TRBJ1-1; 7 bases fit TRBD1. J lost 11 bases, V lost 10 bases, and 19 bases had no gene match. The CDR3 sequence is 14 residues long. Germline V CDR1 and CDR2: MNHNS, SASEGT. The CDR3 here is CATRGEYATGNAFF. The CDR3 nucleotides are TGTGCCACCCGAGGGGAATACGCGACAGGGAATGCTTTCTTT.

This clone was observed a handful of times. The rearrangement joins TRBV18 to TRBJ1-3; the D gene is possibly TRBD1 (5 bases). Germline CDR1 and CDR2: KGHSH and LQKENI. The CDR3 has 15 amino acids. The germline V and J ends were trimmed by 2 bases and 0 bases, with 8 bases remaining between them. CDR3 in amino acids: CASSPRGDSGNTIYF. CDR3 nucleotides: TGTGCCAGCTCACCAAGGGGTGACTCTGGAAACACCATATATTTT.

This clone came up a few times. The chain recombines TRBV5-1 with TRBJ2-1; TRBD1 matches at 11 bases. Losses at the gene ends were 4 bases for V and 0 bases for J; bases not matched to a gene: 3. CDR1 is SGHRS, CDR2 YFSETQ, per germline. CDR3 length: 16 amino acids. The CDR3 sequence is CASSDGTGGSYNEQFF. CDR3 bases: TGCGCCAGCAGCGATGGGACAGGGGGCTCCTACAATGAGCAGTTCTTC.

The chain joins TRBV11-3 to TRBJ2-4, with TRBD1 matching over 7 bases. The CDR3 is made up of 16 amino acids. The J segment lost 0 bases and the V segment lost 5 bases, leaving 7 bases of the junction unmatched. Germline V gene lookup returns CDR1 SGHNT and CDR2 YENEEA. CDR3 in amino acids: CASSPRTGLAKNIQYF. The CDR3, as DNA: TGTGCCAGCAGCCCAAGGACAGGACTAGCCAAAAACATTCAGTACTTC.

This rearrangement joins TRBV30 to TRBJ2-1; unclear D gene. Trimming pared 2 bases from V and 6 bases from J, leaving 5 bases between. The CDR3 totals 11 residues. Per the germline V gene, CDR1 is GTSNPN and CDR2 is SVGIG (reference sequence). The CDR3 reads CAWSSPNEQFF. CDR3 nucleotide sequence: TGTGCCTGGAGTTCACCCAATGAGCAGTTCTTC.

This clone was found a few times. The V and J genes are TRBV9 and TRBJ2-5, with TRBD1 identical over 8 bases. With V trimmed by 0 bases and J by 5 bases, 9 bases remained unmatched. The CDR3 loop spans 16 amino acids. Germline lookup yields CDR1 SGDLS and CDR2 YYNGEE. CDR3 in DNA: TGTGCCAGCAGCGTAGAACGGGCAGGGGGCTTTGAGACCCAGTACTTC. As protein: CASSVERAGGFETQYF.

The chain combines TRBV10-3 with TRBJ2-3; tentative D call: TRBD2 (6 bases). Deletions cut 5 bases from V and 0 bases from J, with 15 bases between. Germline values: CDR1 ENHRY, CDR2 SYGVKD. The CDR3 totals 16 residues. The CDR3 nucleotides read TGTGCCATCAGTCCAAGGGACTTCTCTAGCACAGATACGCAGTATTTT. Translating it yields CAISPRDFSSTDTQYF.

V usage is TRBV30 and J usage is TRBJ1-5; D is unclear. Germline V gene sequence: CDR1 GTSNPN, CDR2 SVGIG (reference sequence). This CDR3 has 13 residues. V lost 2 bases to trimming and J lost 5 bases, with 10 bases between them. The CDR3 sequence: CAWSTFSDQPQHF. The CDR3 nucleotides are TGTGCCTGGAGTACATTCTCTGATCAGCCCCAGCATTTT.

This chain joins TRBV9 and TRBJ2-7; TRBD1 might be the D (7 bases). CDR3 size: 16 residues. The germline CDR1 and CDR2 sequences are SGDLS and YYNGEE. The V end lost 2 bases, the J end lost 3 bases, and 18 bases lay between the germline ends. The CDR3 loop reads CASSVGLEGAGYEQYF. CDR3 DNA: TGTGCCAGCAGCGTTGGTCTGGAGGGGGCCGGCTACGAGCAGTACTTC.

With respect to this clone: At one of its ends the junction is not consistent with the germline gene, which may arise from a read error. V and J are TRBV7-2 and TRBJ1-4; D is unclear. Looked up from germline, CDR1 is SGHTA and CDR2 is FQGNSA. This CDR3 has 16 amino acids. The CDR3, as DNA: TGCGCCAGCAGCCAAGCCAGACATATTCAGGATGAAAAACTGTTTTTT. This gives the protein CASSQARHIQDEKLFF.

The V gene is TRBV5-5, the J gene TRBJ1-5; 7 bases fit TRBD1. The CDR3 is made up of 13 amino acids. The trim removed 4 bases at V and 6 bases at J, leaving 4 bases unmatched. Germline V CDR1 and CDR2: SGHKS, YYEKEE (reference sequence). The CDR3 loop is CASSQGDGQPQHF. CDR3 DNA sequence: TGTGCCAGCAGCCAGGGGGATGGTCAGCCCCAGCATTTT.

This clone was found a few times. The genes are TRBV4-1 and TRBJ2-7; 11 bases are shared with TRBD2. Unmatched junction bases numbered 5, after V lost 3 bases and J lost 1 base. Germline CDR1 MGHRA, CDR2 YSYEKL. This CDR3 is 16 amino acids long. The DNA of the CDR3 is TGCGCCAGCAGCCATCCAGGGACTAGCGGTTCCTACGAGCAGTACTTC. Translation gives CASSHPGTSGSYEQYF.

This chain links TRBV5-6 with TRBJ1-2; possible D gene TRBD1, 6 bases. From germline, CDR1 is SGHDT and CDR2 YYEEEE. Trimming pared 4 bases from V and 3 bases from J, leaving 16 bases between. This CDR3 has 15 residues. The CDR3 nucleotides are TGTGCCAGCAGCACCCTTAAACAGGGTTACTATGGCTACACCTTC. Its translation is CASSTLKQGYYGYTF.

The rearrangement links TRBV11-2 to TRBJ2-1, with TRBD2 matching 12 bases. This CDR3 is 14 amino acids long. Germline values: CDR1 SGHAT, CDR2 FQNNGV. Trimming cost V 5 bases and J 7 bases; bases outside gene matches: 3. The CDR3 DNA reads as TGTGCCAGCAGCCCCACTAGCGGGGGGAATGAGCAGTTCTTC. As protein: CASSPTSGGNEQFF.

The rearrangement joins TRBV28 to TRBJ2-7; 8 nucleotides align to TRBD1. The CDR3 totals 16 residues. After removal of 7 bases from V and 6 bases from J, the junction contained 17 bases not matched to a gene. Germline assignment: CDR1 MDHEN and CDR2 SYDVKM. The CDR3 sequence is CASNLRGGQDAPEQYF. CDR3 coding DNA: TGTGCCAGCAACTTGAGAGGGGGACAGGACGCACCCGAGCAGTACTTC.

This clone has just a few counts. The chain is built from TRBV7-8 and TRBJ2-4; D is ambiguous. Looked up from germline, CDR1 is SGHVS and CDR2 is FQNEAQ. Trimming removed 5 bases at V and 5 bases at J, with 4 bases between. CDR3 length equals 11 residues. The CDR3 is CASSLENIQYF. As DNA, the CDR3 is TGTGCCAGCAGCCTCGAAAACATTCAGTACTTC. Filled out from reference TRBV7-8 and TRBJ2-4, the complete variable domain reads GAGVSQSPRYKVAKRGQDVALRCDPISGHVSLFWYQQALGQGPEFLTYFQNEAQLDKSGLPSDRFFAERPEGSVSTLKIQRTQQEDSAVYLCASSLENIQYFGAGTRLSVL.

J is TRBJ2-3 and V is TRBV6-1, with D unresolved. The CDR3 spans 11 residues. Germline assignment: CDR1 MNHNS and CDR2 SASEGT. The V end was cut by 5 bases, the J end by 7 bases, with 7 bases between. The CDR3 region has the DNA TGTGCCAGCAGTACCCGAAATACGCAGTATTTT. The encoded protein is CASSTRNTQYF.

CDR3 residues: CASSLGTGPREQYF. CDR3 sequence (DNA): TGCGCCAGCAGCTTGGGGACAGGGCCTCGCGAGCAGTACTTC. The genes are TRBV5-1 and TRBJ2-7; 8 bases map to TRBD1. CDR1 is SGHRS, CDR2 YFSETQ, per germline. Trimming at V came to 0 bases and at J to 6 bases, leaving 5 bases not matched to a gene. This CDR3 comprises 14 residues.

V and J are TRBV2 and TRBJ1-4; no reliable D call. CDR3 length: 14 residues. Trimming removed 2 bases from V and 5 bases from J, with 9 bases in between. Germline CDR1 SNHLY, CDR2 FYNNEI. Here the CDR3 reads CASSESQLNEKLFF. The CDR3 DNA is TGTGCCAGCAGTGAATCCCAGCTGAATGAAAAACTGTTTTTT.

The V and J genes are TRBV6-5 and TRBJ2-1; D is unclear. This CDR3 is built from 13 residues. Trimming stripped 3 bases from V and 5 bases from J, with 8 bases between. Per germline, CDR1 MNHEY and CDR2 SVGAGI. The CDR3 reads CASSYGFNNEQFF. The CDR3 DNA is TGTGCCAGCAGTTATGGATTTAACAATGAGCAGTTCTTC.